This T cell receptor (beta chain) appears in the sequencing data of a study of cytomegalovirus exposure and HLA in healthy donors. Germline V gene data show CDR1 as SQVTM and CDR2 as ANQGSEA. Trimming at V came to 6 bases and at J to 5 bases, leaving 6 bases not matched to a gene. This CDR3 region has 12 residues. It was with 60 Vbeta and 13 Jbeta primers that the PCR ran. This table comes from immunoSEQ multiplex PCR, and its TCRdb copy is limited to in-frame clones, with some not included. Of about 77,000 clones detected, approximately 78% appear once; the ten largest clones hold 3% to 4%. The clonotype comes from a middle-aged man in good health and CMV-seronegative. The V call is TRBV29-1, the J call TRBJ1-1; TRBD1 matches at 7 bases. The sample consisted of PBMCs. The CDR3: CSVGQPSTEAFF. CDR3 nucleotide sequence: TGCAGCGTGGGACAGCCAAGTACTGAAGCTTTCTTT.